This T cell receptor beta chain was sequenced in a study of blood T cell repertoires in COVID-19. TCRdb's copy holds only in-frame clones and misses some; the assay was immunoSEQ multiplex PCR. The sample carries 150,000 to 170,000 clones, about 90% recorded once. Source material: peripheral blood. The source of this sequence is a middle-aged man with acute or convalescent COVID-19.

CDR3 amino acids: CASSLGTGYSNYGYTF. The CDR3 nucleotides are TGCGCCAGCAGCTTGGGCACAGGCTATTCTAACTATGGCTACACCTTC. The gene calls are TRBV5-1 and TRBJ1-2, with D possibly TRBD1 on 5 matching bases. Germline values: CDR1 SGHRS, CDR2 YFSETQ. CDR3 length: 16 amino acids. Deletions cut 0 bases from V and 0 bases from J, with 12 bases between.